This T cell receptor (beta chain) is drawn from a study of prognosis after radiotherapy for stage I lung cancer (dated by TCRdb to the early 2020s). About the investigation overall: Between early 2018 and early 2019, roughly 19 patients with stage I NSCLC were enrolled in Nanjing, China. There were 14 to 15 patients with newly diagnosed primary stage I lung tumors and a handful of patients with oligometastatic NSCLC after surgical resection of the primary tumor. About a dozen patients had adenocarcinoma and several had squamous cell carcinoma as the tumor histology. This study profiled peripheral blood TCR beta repertoires from stage I NSCLC patients before and after stereotactic body radiotherapy and linked the repertoires to distant failure. SBRT was delivered in 3 to 5 fractions with a biologically effective dose of at least 100 Gy, and image-guided IMRT or VMAT was used for delivery. No patient received concurrent therapy alongside SBRT. The study sequenced approximately 40 blood samples from about 19 patients, one before and one after SBRT per patient. Distant metastases were developed by four of the 19 patients after SBRT, at a median of around seven months, whereas no significant progression was observed in the other 15 patients. The cohort comprised roughly 12 men and a handful of women with a median age of 74.5 years, ranging from roughly 50 to 84 years. Every patient was regarded as medically inoperable, because of comorbidities in approximately 12 cases and refusal of surgery in over five cases. Broad study findings and their caveats: After SBRT, the number of unique TCR clones decreased (median about 9,900 before versus some 7,000 after; Wilcoxon paired P=0.011). None of the reported P values were adjusted for multiple comparisons. Post-SBRT Shannon entropy and its change from baseline were lower in patients who developed distant metastases; baseline Shannon entropy was not associated with metastases. Tumor specificity of expanded TCR clones was not determined. The study was limited by the small cohort and short follow-up, and independent validation of the study findings is required. Differences in TRBV and TRBJ usage frequencies by metastasis status were reportedly observed in two V genes at baseline and in roughly 9 V and two J genes after SBRT.

Concerning this clonotype itself: Its binding antigen is unknown. No much larger clone is present one base from it, and per-base qualities are unavailable.

Two rounds of multiplex PCR were performed to amplify the TCR beta CDR3 region from genomic DNA. The first PCR round used primers specific to each TRBV and TRBJ gene, and the primer sequences were filed in Chinese patent CN105087789A. The second PCR round used universal primers. The Roche High Pure PCR Template Preparation Kit was used to extract genomic DNA from the frozen PBMCs. An Illumina HiSeq 3000 was used to sequence the libraries paired-end with 151 bp reads. Turning to the authors' computational methods: CutAdapt was used to discard raw reads that did not contain the multiplex PCR primer sequences. PEAR was used to merge high-quality paired reads into contigs. By aligning each contig to reference sequences, MiXCR assigned the TRB V, D and J gene segments to that contig. To remove sequencing errors, CDR3 sequences were clustered according to base quality and sequence similarity. Shannon entropy, normalized by the natural log of the productive TCR sequence number, served as the measure of diversity. To get clonality, Shannon entropy was divided by the natural log of the number of unique clonotypes, and that result was subtracted from one. Progression-free survival cut-offs for repertoire metrics were chosen using the Youden index of ROC curves, with analyses run in R 3.5.3. TCRdb cleaned the public reads at Q25 with fastp, built clones with MiXCR and kept in-frame beta chains. Rows with one shared CDR3 protein collapse into an entry with the most common genes and DNA. Clone size and V and J calls follow TCRdb, not the original study. This sample has about 22,000 distinct CDR3 sequences in its table, and approximately 45% of those were observed once. About 33% of the sample belongs to the ten largest clones.

CDR1 and CDR2, per the germline V gene (reference sequence), are DFQATT and SNEGSKA. The CDR3 contains 16 residues, cysteine and phenylalanine counted. Left in the record is the CDR3 DNA by itself, 48 bases read in frame from the first base. V and J lose 0 bases and 0 bases, and a span of 14 bases separates them. A history of other malignancies or of prior chemotherapy or radiotherapy was absent in all patients, and node-negative disease was shown on CT and PET/CT in all patients. At each of two time points, around 6 milliliters of peripheral venous blood were collected into EDTA tubes. PBMCs were isolated by Ficoll-Paque Plus density-gradient centrifugation. Samples were stored at -80°C immediately after collection until analysis.

Recombination joined TRBV20-1 with TRBJ1-1; TRBD1 is possibly the D segment (6 matching bases). This clonotype originated in a donor over 45 with non-small cell lung cancer. Sample: PBMCs, taken before or after stereotactic body radiation therapy (not recorded which). The CDR3 is CSARDLRWTVNTEAFF. The DNA is TGCAGTGCTAGAGATCTAAGGTGGACAGTGAACACTGAAGCTTTCTTT.